What follows are 27 T cell receptor beta chains derived from one specimen sequenced in a study of cytomegalovirus exposure and HLA in healthy donors. Only in-frame clones appear in the TCRdb table, and some are missing; sequencing was by immunoSEQ multiplex PCR. The data contain 90,000 to 100,000 clones, roughly 87% of them singletons. Sequencing was done on a sample of PBMCs. The receptors derive from a man aged 18 to 29 in good health and CMV-seropositive.

The chain recombines TRBV28 with TRBJ2-7; 9 nucleotides line up with TRBD2. Trimming cost V 1 base and J 2 bases; bases outside gene matches: 6. From germline, CDR1 is MDHEN and CDR2 SYDVKM. The CDR3 extends over 16 amino acids. The CDR3 DNA reads as TGTGCCAGCAGTTTATTTGCGGGAGGGCCCGCCTACGAGCAGTACTTC. Translated, it gives CASSLFAGGPAYEQYF.

This clone was recorded once. This rearrangement joins TRBV7-2 to TRBJ1-6; 8 bases fit TRBD1. The germline V gene has CDR1 SGHTA and CDR2 FQGNSA. V lost 7 bases to trimming and J lost 11 bases; unmatched junction nucleotides: 16. This CDR3 has 16 amino acids. CDR3 sequence: CASTYYFGQGIAPLHF. CDR3 DNA: TGTGCCAGCACCTATTATTTCGGACAGGGTATAGCACCCCTCCACTTT.

The chain recombines TRBV10-1 with TRBJ2-3; 10 positions match TRBD2. The CDR3 covers 18 residues. Germline assignment: CDR1 WNHNN and CDR2 SYGVQD (reference sequence). Trimming cost V 0 bases and J 6 bases; bases outside gene matches: 12. CDR3 bases: TGCGCCAGCAGTGAGTCGAATCGTGCTAGCGGGAGTTACGATACGCAGTATTTT. Its translation: CASSESNRASGSYDTQYF.

This clone was detected only a few times. This sequence joins TRBV5-6 and TRBJ1-5; D gene uncertain. The germline V gene has CDR1 SGHDT and CDR2 YYEEEE. The CDR3 has 13 amino acids. Trimming pared 4 bases from V and 0 bases from J, leaving 5 bases between. CDR3 coding DNA: TGTGCCAGCAGCCCCGGTAGCAATCAGCCCCAGCATTTT. Its translation is CASSPGSNQPQHF.

V gene TRBV4-1 combines with J gene TRBJ2-7; a possible D gene is TRBD1 (5 bases). With 1 base removed from V and 2 bases from J, the gap between germline ends came to 9 bases. The CDR3 has 14 residues. Germline V lookup: CDR1 MGHRA, CDR2 YSYEKL. This CDR3 is CASSQGPGTYEQYF. The CDR3 DNA reads TGCGCCAGCAGCCAAGGTCCAGGGACCTACGAGCAGTACTTC.

The chain uses TRBV10-3 and TRBJ2-3, with TRBD2 matching 13 bases. The CDR3 has 15 residues. With 7 bases clipped from V and 3 bases from J, the junction kept 4 bases outside the gene matches. Germline loops: CDR1 ENHRY, CDR2 SYGVKD. CDR3 in amino acids: CAITQGLAGTDTQYF. The CDR3 bases are TGTGCCATCACTCAGGGACTAGCGGGGACAGATACGCAGTATTTT.

The V call is TRBV7-6, the J call TRBJ2-1; 7 bases line up with TRBD2. Unmatched junction bases numbered 5, after V lost 1 base and J lost 5 bases. Germline V lookup: CDR1 SGHVS, CDR2 FNYEAQ. The CDR3 totals 15 residues. CDR3 sequence reads: CASSLVGGINNEQFF. Written as DNA, the CDR3 is TGTGCCAGCAGCTTAGTCGGGGGGATCAACAATGAGCAGTTCTTC.

V usage is TRBV5-4 and J usage is TRBJ2-3, with 11 bases lining up with TRBD2. There are 18 residues in the CDR3. V was clipped by 4 bases and J by 4 bases; unmatched bases: 14. CDR1 is SGHNT and CDR2 is YYREEE in the germline V gene (reference sequence). CDR3 protein: CASSLKGSGGASADTQYF. The CDR3 nucleotides read TGTGCCAGCAGCCTGAAAGGTAGCGGGGGGGCCTCCGCAGATACGCAGTATTTT.

Note on this clone: A much bigger clone sits one base away, suggesting this may be a read error. This chain joins TRBV5-5 and TRBJ2-7; D is uncertain. This CDR3 is built from 11 residues. Germline CDR1 reads SGHKS; CDR2 reads YYEKEE (reference sequence). The V and J ends lost 4 bases and 4 bases respectively, with 6 bases between them. The CDR3 nucleotides read TGTGCCAGCAGCCAATTGTACGAGCAGTACTTC. Its protein is CASSQLYEQYF.

The genes are TRBV7-9 and TRBJ2-1; a possible D gene is TRBD2 (6 bases). V was shortened by 0 bases and J by 1 base, with 10 bases between the two germline ends. The CDR3 is 16 amino acids. Germline loops: CDR1 SEHNR, CDR2 FQNEAQ (reference sequence). CDR3 in amino acids: CASSLAGGFSYNEQFF. CDR3 coding DNA: TGTGCCAGCAGCTTAGCAGGAGGGTTTTCCTACAATGAGCAGTTCTTC.

This clone was recorded once. The genes are TRBV4-2 and TRBJ2-2; 9 bases map to TRBD2. The junction had 4 bases not matched to a gene; V was cut back by 8 bases and J by 3 bases. The length of the CDR3 is 14 residues. The V gene's germline CDR1 is LGHNA and CDR2 YNFKEQ. In nucleotides, the CDR3 is TGTGCCAGCTCTTTAGCGGGAGACACCGGGGAGCTGTTTTTT. Protein: CASSLAGDTGELFF.

The chain employs TRBV19 and TRBJ2-3, with TRBD2 identical over 9 bases. CDR1 and CDR2 from the germline V gene are LNHDA and SQIVND (reference sequence). Trimming at V came to 3 bases and at J to 9 bases, leaving 13 bases not matched to a gene. The CDR3 runs to 16 residues. This CDR3 is CASSIGGRGGQPTQYF. The CDR3 nucleotides are TGTGCCAGTAGTATTGGCGGGCGGGGGGGCCAACCAACGCAGTATTTT.

The chain recombines TRBV19 with TRBJ1-5; possibly TRBD1 for D (5 bases). In germline, CDR1 is LNHDA, CDR2 SQIVND (reference sequence). V lost 8 bases and J 5 bases, leaving 16 bases between the germline ends. This CDR3 spans 14 amino acids. For the CDR3, the DNA is TGTGCCAGTTATCCAGGGAACCCGTATCAGCCCCAGCATTTT. Encoded protein: CASYPGNPYQPQHF. The variable domain in full, completed from reference TRBV19 and TRBJ1-5, reads DGGITQSPKYLFRKEGQNVTLSCEQNLNHDAMYWYRQDPGQGLRLIYYSQIVNDFQKGDIAEGYSVSREKKESFPLTVTSAQKNPTAFYLCASYPGNPYQPQHFGDGTRLSIL.

This clone was seen a few times. The chain employs TRBV18 and TRBJ1-1; D is undetermined. The CDR3 runs 16 residues. Trimming removed 1 base from V and 4 bases from J, with 16 bases in between. Germline-derived CDR1 and CDR2 are KGHSH and LQKENI. CDR3 DNA: TGTGCCAGCTCACCACTGGGATCTGTTGGAGGCACTGAAGCTTTCTTT. The encoded protein is CASSPLGSVGGTEAFF.

The chain employs TRBV7-2 and TRBJ1-6, with unresolved D. The CDR3 has 16 amino acids. Germline V gene lookup returns CDR1 SGHTA and CDR2 FQGNSA. V dropped 1 base and J dropped 4 bases, with 11 bases sitting between them. The CDR3 nucleotides read TGTGCCAGCAGCTTAGTCAACACCAGATATAATTCACCCCTCCACTTT. This encodes CASSLVNTRYNSPLHF.

This clone was observed once. The chain is built from TRBV7-2 and TRBJ1-5; no definite D call. Trimming removed 1 base at V and 5 bases at J, with 9 bases between. Germline CDR1 reads SGHTA; CDR2 reads FQGNSA. The CDR3 totals 14 residues. CDR3 amino acids: CASSLVRGDQPQHF. As DNA, the CDR3 is TGTGCCAGCAGCTTAGTTCGGGGAGATCAGCCCCAGCATTTT. Using reference TRBV7-2 and TRBJ1-5 for the parts outside the CDR3, the full variable domain is GAGVSQSPSNKVTEKGKDVELRCDPISGHTALYWYRQSLGQGLEFLIYFQGNSAPDKSGLPSDRFSAERTGGSVSTLTIQRTQQEDSAVYLCASSLVRGDQPQHFGDGTRLSIL.

This chain links TRBV9 with TRBJ2-5, with a possible D match to TRBD2 (5 bases). CDR1 SGDLS and CDR2 YYNGEE come from the germline V gene. Trimming took 3 bases from V and 4 from J, leaving 19 bases between them. The CDR3 extends over 16 amino acids. As DNA, the CDR3 is TGTGCCAGCAGCGCCCTAGTACCTGGTCTAGCAGAGACCCAGTACTTC. It encodes CASSALVPGLAETQYF.

J is TRBJ2-5 and V is TRBV5-1; 12 nucleotides align to TRBD2. Trimming at V came to 4 bases and at J to 5 bases, leaving 6 bases not matched to a gene. CDR1 and CDR2 from the germline V gene are SGHRS and YFSETQ. This CDR3 is 15 amino acids long. In DNA form, the CDR3 reads TGCGCCAGCAGCCGAGACGGGACTAGCGGGGAGACCCAGTACTTC. Amino acid sequence: CASSRDGTSGETQYF.

The chain employs TRBV15 and TRBJ1-2; no clear D. Germline V gene sequence: CDR1 LNHNV, CDR2 YYDKDF (reference sequence). The V and J ends lost 3 bases and 8 bases respectively, with 19 bases between them. The CDR3 extends over 15 amino acids. The CDR3 DNA follows: TGTGCCACCAGCAGTCATACCCGGGTTGAGATAGGCTACACCTTC. It is translated as CATSSHTRVEIGYTF.

V and J are TRBV4-1 and TRBJ1-3; possibly TRBD1 for D (6 bases). Trimming cost V 1 base and J 0 bases, with 10 bases left between them. Germline assignment: CDR1 MGHRA and CDR2 YSYEKL. The CDR3 runs 16 residues. The CDR3 coding sequence is TGCGCCAGCAGCCAAGCCCCGACAGGCTCTGGAAACACCATATATTTT. Its translation: CASSQAPTGSGNTIYF.

As DNA, the CDR3 is TGTGCCAGCAGCCAGGGACTCGTAGCAGATACGCAGTATTTT. It specifies CASSQGLVADTQYF. The chain recombines TRBV7-9 with TRBJ2-3; D possibly corresponds to TRBD2 (6 bases). The CDR3 extends over 14 amino acids. CDR1 is SEHNR, CDR2 FQNEAQ, per germline (reference sequence). V was clipped by 5 bases and J by 4 bases, with 13 bases between them.

The V and J genes are TRBV6-1 and TRBJ2-5; the match to TRBD1 covers 9 bases. Germline lookup yields CDR1 MNHNS and CDR2 SASEGT. The CDR3 is 14 amino acids. Trimming cost V 7 bases and J 4 bases; bases outside gene matches: 7. DNA of the CDR3: TGTGCCAGCATCATGACAGGGGGAGGAGAGACCCAGTACTTC. It yields the protein CASIMTGGGETQYF.

V and J are TRBV11-2 and TRBJ2-3; 7 positions match TRBD1. Losses at the gene ends were 3 bases for V and 3 bases for J; bases not matched to a gene: 6. This CDR3 has 15 residues. The germline V gene has CDR1 SGHAT and CDR2 FQNNGV. The CDR3 sequence is CASSFTGTETDTQYF. The CDR3 DNA reads as TGTGCCAGCAGCTTCACGGGGACAGAAACAGATACGCAGTATTTT.

The chain has TRBV6-1 and TRBJ2-7; D is undetermined. Trimming left V 4 bases short and J 4 bases short, with 11 bases between. This CDR3 is 13 amino acids long. Germline lookup yields CDR1 MNHNS and CDR2 SASEGT. The CDR3 DNA sequence: TGTGCCAGCAGTGTTGGGTCAGGTTACGAGCAGTACTTC. It encodes CASSVGSGYEQYF.

The chain recombines TRBV11-1 with TRBJ2-3; 15 bases are a match to TRBD2. There are 17 residues in the CDR3. Germline V gives CDR1 SGHAT, CDR2 FQDESV (reference sequence). Trimming removed 5 bases from V and 3 bases from J; junction bases left unmatched: 6. The CDR3 DNA reads TGTGCCAGCAGCCGTGGGACTAGCGGGAGGAGAACAGATACGCAGTATTTT. Its protein is CASSRGTSGRRTDTQYF. The full variable domain, in which reference TRBV11-1 and TRBJ2-3 provide the parts outside the CDR3, is EAEVAQSPRYKITEKSQAVAFWCDPISGHATLYWYRQILGQGPELLVQFQDESVVDDSQLPKDRFSAERLKGVDSTLKIQPAELGDSAMYLCASSRGTSGRRTDTQYFGPGTRLTVL.

This clone was counted a few times. The genes are TRBV19 and TRBJ1-6; weak D call: TRBD1 (5 bases). Trimming pared 10 bases from V and 6 bases from J, leaving 13 bases between. Germline CDR1 LNHDA, CDR2 SQIVND (reference sequence). The CDR3 length is 13 residues. This chain's CDR3 is CATSDTRNSPLHF. The CDR3, as DNA: TGTGCCACCTCGGACACTCGTAATTCACCCCTCCACTTT.

The V call is TRBV7-2, the J call TRBJ1-3; D unclear. Trimming left V 2 bases short and J 0 bases short, with 14 bases between. Germline V CDR1 and CDR2: SGHTA, FQGNSA. This CDR3 is built from 17 residues. In nucleotides, the CDR3 is TGTGCCAGCAGCTTAACCTCTGGCAGTGTCTCTGGAAACACCATATATTTT. This encodes CASSLTSGSVSGNTIYF.